This TCR beta chain appears in the sequencing data of a study of cytomegalovirus exposure and HLA in healthy donors. Study-wide context: One earlier analysis, a look at about 179 million T cells, found 100 million to 130 million unique TCR beta sequences.

At the time of sampling, donors were nominally healthy, though unrecorded immune exposures were likely. Trimming shortened V by 4 bases and J by 0 bases, and 12 bases separated the two germline ends. This CDR3 region has 15 residues. From germline, CDR1 is SGHDT and CDR2 YYEEEE. In the PCR, 60 Vbeta and 13 Jbeta primers were used. Per the authors' pipeline: Approximately 80 million unique TCR beta chains, roughly 11 million of them shared, were counted by a later analysis. TCRdb's table, derived via immunoSEQ multiplex PCR, lists solely in-frame clones and lacks some. The V and J calls and clone size are taken from that table; D and trimming were inferred from the DNA. The table has approximately 190,000 clones, more than 75% seen once; the top ten hold about 2.6%.

The source is a woman in her 50s in good health and CMV-seropositive. V is TRBV5-6 and J is TRBJ2-3; possibly TRBD1 for D (6 bases). Sequencing was performed on PBMCs. Here the CDR3 reads CASSEDRTSTDTQYF. The CDR3 DNA is TGTGCCAGCAGCGAGGACAGAACTAGCACAGATACGCAGTATTTT.